Given below is one T cell receptor (beta chain) in context. Antigen specificity is unknown. The data are from a study of shared clonotypes between healthy human individuals. Study in general: Donor ages ranged 18 to 49 years: a couple of women, a few men.

The protocol was immunoSEQ multiplex PCR, while the TCRdb copy is restricted to in-frame clones and leaves out a portion. The table lists about 380,000 clones, 90% to 98% of them singletons. CDR3 size: 12 residues. Germline values: CDR1 SGHAT, CDR2 FQDESV (reference sequence). V was clipped by 0 bases and J by 5 bases, with 4 bases between them. Findings of the study overall: The study drew on few donors, limiting represented genetic and exposure-history diversity. On the whole, naive subsets had larger estimated richness than memory subsets had.

This receptor was obtained from a young man in good health. V is TRBV11-1 and J is TRBJ2-5, with D unclear. The sequenced sample was memory CD8+ T cells sorted from blood. The subset denotes: CD45RO+ cells pooled with CCR7-negative TemRA cells. The CDR3 spells CASSLAGETQYF. The DNA for the CDR3 is TGTGCCAGCAGCTTAGCGGGGGAGACCCAGTACTTC.